This TCR beta chain stems from a study of T cells in Graves' hyperthyroidism and ophthalmopathy. The study's findings and limits: From stable hyperthyroidism, ophthalmopathy was set apart by a 13 V-J model. Most thyroid-expanded clonotypes above 0.001 were also found in blood.

Germline assignment: CDR1 SGHTA and CDR2 FQGTGA. The ends lost 3 bases at V and 2 bases at J; junction bases unmatched: 3. This CDR3 has 15 amino acids. This clonotype has just a few counts. Its antigen is as yet unknown. From more than 9.5 ml of fresh peripheral blood, PBMCs were isolated. Amplification of TCR beta CDR3 regions was performed using RNA transcripts as template. In the first-round RT-PCR of the TCR CDR3, the HTBI primer set was used. Each CDR3 protein gets one entry after TCRdb re-called the multiplex PCR reads with MiXCR. The table records about 300,000 distinct CDR3 sequences, approximately 19% of them present only once.

The specimen sequenced was blood. This sequence originates from a man aged 50 to 60 with Graves' ophthalmopathy. The gene calls are TRBV7-3 and TRBJ1-3; 8 bases match TRBD1. The CDR3 protein is CASSFDRGAGNTIYF. CDR3 in DNA: TGTGCCAGCAGCTTCGACAGGGGAGCTGGAAACACCATATATTTT.